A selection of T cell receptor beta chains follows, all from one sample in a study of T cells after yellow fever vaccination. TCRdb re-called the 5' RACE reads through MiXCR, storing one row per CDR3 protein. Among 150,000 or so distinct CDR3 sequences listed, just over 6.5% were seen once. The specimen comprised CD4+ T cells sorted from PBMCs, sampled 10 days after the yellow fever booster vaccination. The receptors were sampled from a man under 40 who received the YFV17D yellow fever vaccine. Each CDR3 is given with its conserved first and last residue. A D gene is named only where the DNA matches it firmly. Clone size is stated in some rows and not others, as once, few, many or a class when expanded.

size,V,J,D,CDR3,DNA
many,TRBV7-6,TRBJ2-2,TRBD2,CASSLAPAGRFNTGELFF,TGTGCCAGCAGCTTAGCTCCAGCGGGAAGATTTAACACCGGGGAGCTGTTTTTT
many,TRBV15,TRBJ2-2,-,CATSRDKGGSNTGELFF,TGTGCCACCAGCAGAGATAAGGGGGGTTCGAACACCGGGGAGCTGTTTTTT
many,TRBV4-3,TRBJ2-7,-,CASSQDSGPYEQYF,TGCGCCAGCAGCCAAGATTCGGGCCCCTACGAGCAGTACTTC
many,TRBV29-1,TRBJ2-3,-,CSVDFGSPDTQYF,TGCAGCGTTGATTTCGGGAGCCCAGATACGCAGTATTTT
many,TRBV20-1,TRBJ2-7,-,CSIQQGYEQYF,TGCAGTATCCAACAGGGCTACGAGCAGTACTTC
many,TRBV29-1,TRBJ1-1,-,CSVAPLGGTEAFF,TGCAGCGTTGCTCCATTGGGAGGCACTGAAGCTTTCTTT
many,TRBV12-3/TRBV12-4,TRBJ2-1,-,CASRDGGSYNEQFF,TGTGCCAGCAGGGATGGGGGTTCCTACAATGAGCAGTTCTTC
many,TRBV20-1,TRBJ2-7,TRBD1,CSAPGQGKPYEQYF,TGCAGTGCACCCGGACAGGGTAAGCCCTACGAGCAGTACTTC
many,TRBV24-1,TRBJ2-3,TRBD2,CATSSFSGGRDTQYF,TGTGCCACCAGTAGTTTTTCGGGAGGGAGAGACACGCAGTATTTT
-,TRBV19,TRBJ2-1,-,CASSLTGRGYNEQFF,TGTGCCAGTAGTCTAACAGGGAGGGGATACAATGAGCAGTTCTTC
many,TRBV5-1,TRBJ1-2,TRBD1,CASSTGQEYGYTF,TGCGCCAGCAGTACTGGACAGGAGTATGGCTACACCTTC
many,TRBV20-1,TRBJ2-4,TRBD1,CSARVQGARDIQYF,TGCAGTGCTAGAGTACAGGGGGCGCGTGACATTCAGTACTTC
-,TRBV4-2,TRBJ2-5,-,CASSQRGTEQTQYF,TGTGCCAGCAGCCAACGGGGAACTGAGCAGACCCAGTACTTC
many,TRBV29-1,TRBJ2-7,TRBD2,CSVAPGLGSEQYF,TGCAGCGTAGCTCCGGGACTAGGAAGCGAGCAGTACTTC
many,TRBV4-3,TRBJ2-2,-,CASSLPETGELFF,TGCGCCAGCAGCCTCCCCGAGACCGGGGAGCTGTTTTTT